The 29 T cell receptor beta chains given below trace back to one sample, sequenced in a study of cytomegalovirus exposure and HLA in healthy donors. Use of 60 Vbeta and 13 Jbeta primers characterized the PCR. TCRdb's table, derived via immunoSEQ multiplex PCR, lists solely in-frame clones and lacks some. The sample yields more than 95,000 clones, about four fifths seen once. Sequenced material: PBMCs. The receptors come from a young man in good health and CMV-seronegative.

The gene calls are TRBV14 and TRBJ2-3; no reliable D call. CDR3 length: 16 amino acids. V shed 4 bases and J shed 6 bases, with 20 bases lying between them. Germline CDR1 SGHDN, CDR2 FVKESK. In DNA, the CDR3 is TGTGCCAGCAGCCCCCTCTCAACTTTCGAAGCGGATACGCAGTATTTT. It encodes CASSPLSTFEADTQYF.

The V gene is TRBV6-1, the J gene TRBJ1-2; the D gene is possibly TRBD1 (5 bases). Trimming cost V 1 base and J 4 bases, with 13 bases left between them. The CDR3 consists of 15 residues. Germline CDR1 is MNHNS and CDR2 is SASEGT. The CDR3 loop is CASSEVGRASYGYTF. For the CDR3, the DNA is TGTGCCAGCAGTGAAGTGGGCAGGGCGTCCTATGGCTACACCTTC.

J is TRBJ1-2 and V is TRBV6-6, with D possibly matching TRBD1 (6 bases). Looked up from germline, CDR1 is MNHNY and CDR2 is SVGAGI (reference sequence). CDR3 length equals 16 residues. The germline V and J ends were trimmed by 0 bases and 8 bases, with 19 bases remaining between them. The CDR3: CASSYSNPGQSCGYTF. CDR3 nucleotides: TGTGCCAGCAGTTACTCGAACCCGGGACAATCTTGCGGCTACACCTTC.

With respect to this clone: Other DNA sequences in the sample encode the same CDR3. The V and J genes are TRBV9 and TRBJ1-1; D not resolved. The CDR3 loop spans 13 amino acids. Deletions cut 0 bases from V and 1 base from J, with 4 bases between. Looked up from germline, CDR1 is SGDLS and CDR2 is YYNGEE. The CDR3 DNA reads as TGTGCCAGCAGCGTAGCGGGGAACACTGAAGCTTTCTTT. Protein sequence: CASSVAGNTEAFF.

The gene calls are TRBV5-1 and TRBJ1-5; D might be TRBD1 (6 bases). Germline V CDR1 and CDR2: SGHRS, YFSETQ. The CDR3 is 17 residues long. Trimming removed 0 bases from V and 0 bases from J, with 13 bases in between. The CDR3 DNA is TGCGCCAGCAGCTTGGATGGGGGACATTATAGCAATCAGCCCCAGCATTTT. It codes for CASSLDGGHYSNQPQHF.

The chain employs TRBV19 and TRBJ2-3; 8 bases are shared with TRBD2. The J segment lost 5 bases and the V segment lost 5 bases, leaving 6 bases of the junction unmatched. In germline, CDR1 is LNHDA, CDR2 SQIVND (reference sequence). The CDR3 has 14 residues. CDR3 loop: CASSVSGGGDTQYF. The DNA of the CDR3 is TGTGCCAGTAGTGTGAGCGGGGGAGGAGATACGCAGTATTTT.

The chain couples TRBV7-6 to TRBJ1-1, with 8 nucleotides matching TRBD1. V was clipped by 2 bases and J by 1 base; unmatched bases: 6. Germline lookup yields CDR1 SGHVS and CDR2 FNYEAQ. This CDR3 is 16 amino acids long. The CDR3 nucleotides read TGTGCCAGCAGCTTACTCCCGGGACAGGCGAACACTGAAGCTTTCTTT. Encoded protein: CASSLLPGQANTEAFF.

The rearrangement links TRBV9 to TRBJ1-2; perhaps TRBD1 as D (6 bases). Deletions cut 4 bases from V and 5 bases from J, with 18 bases between. This CDR3 has 15 amino acids. Germline CDR1 is SGDLS and CDR2 is YYNGEE. The CDR3 loop reads CASSRLDRFVYGYTF. CDR3 sequence (DNA): TGTGCCAGCAGCCGACTTGACAGGTTTGTTTATGGCTACACCTTC. Based on the CDR3 plus reference TRBV9 and TRBJ1-2, the full variable domain is DSGVTQTPKHLITATGQRVTLRCSPRSGDLSVYWYQQSLDQGLQFLIQYYNGEERAKGNILERFSAQQFPDLHSELNLSSLELGDSALYFCASSRLDRFVYGYTFGSGTRLTVV.

The V call is TRBV7-8, the J call TRBJ1-5; 9 bases align to TRBD1. V lost 5 bases and J lost 0; bases outside the gene matches: 20. Germline-derived CDR1 and CDR2 are SGHVS and FQNEAQ. The CDR3 covers 21 residues. The CDR3 here is CASSPHRTPGQGIYSNQPQHF. The CDR3 DNA follows: TGTGCCAGCAGCCCCCATAGGACTCCGGGACAGGGAATTTATAGCAATCAGCCCCAGCATTTT.

This clone was counted once. This sequence joins TRBV4-3 and TRBJ2-3; TRBD2 might be the D (5 bases). V was shortened by 1 base and J by 0 bases, with 14 bases between the two germline ends. Germline loops: CDR1 LGHNA, CDR2 YSLEER. This CDR3 has 17 residues. The CDR3 is CASSQGPLGSSTDTQYF. The DNA of the CDR3 is TGCGCCAGCAGCCAAGGGCCGCTTGGGAGTAGCACAGATACGCAGTATTTT.

Details on this clone: An end of the junction does not agree with germline; a read error may underlie this. The rearrangement uses TRBV6-5 and TRBJ1-2, with 9 bases aligning to TRBD1. CDR1 MNHEY and CDR2 SVGAGI come from the germline V gene. CDR3 length equals 12 residues. CDR3 sequence: CTSRRTGEGYTF. The CDR3 DNA reads TGTACCAGCAGAAGGACAGGGGAAGGCTACACCTTC.

This chain links TRBV6-1 with TRBJ2-7, with D possibly being TRBD2 (5 bases). Germline loops: CDR1 MNHNS, CDR2 SASEGT. Trimming stripped 5 bases from V and 3 bases from J, with 14 bases between. The CDR3 length is 14 residues. CDR3 coding DNA: TGTGCCAGCAGTCCTACCGGACTCCTCTACGAGCAGTACTTC. Translated, it gives CASSPTGLLYEQYF.

The count of this clone is one. The rearrangement joins TRBV18 to TRBJ1-1; D unclear. There are 17 residues in the CDR3. Germline V gene data show CDR1 as KGHSH and CDR2 as LQKENI. Trimming removed 3 bases at V and 2 bases at J, with 19 bases between. The CDR3 spells CASSPRPPGQPNTEAFF. The CDR3 DNA is TGTGCCAGCTCACCCCGACCGCCTGGGCAGCCCAACACTGAAGCTTTCTTT.

This rearrangement joins TRBV5-6 to TRBJ2-5; 9 nucleotides line up with TRBD1. Per the germline V gene, CDR1 is SGHDT and CDR2 is YYEEEE. The CDR3 loop spans 16 amino acids. Trimming cost V 2 bases and J 0 bases; bases outside gene matches: 5. CDR3 amino acids: CASSFTGGRYQETQYF. In DNA form, the CDR3 reads TGTGCCAGCAGCTTTACAGGGGGCCGATACCAAGAGACCCAGTACTTC.

CDR3 bases: TGTGCCAGCAGTTATACTAGCGGGGGGTACAATGAGCAGTTCTTC. Protein product: CASSYTSGGYNEQFF. The rearrangement links TRBV6-5 to TRBJ2-1, with 12 bases fitting TRBD2. Germline V gene lookup returns CDR1 MNHEY and CDR2 SVGAGI. The junction had 1 base not matched to a gene; V was cut back by 3 bases and J by 4 bases. This CDR3 is built from 15 residues.

Only one count was recorded for this clone. The J gene is TRBJ1-5, the V gene TRBV2; D gene unclear. The germline gives CDR1 SNHLY, CDR2 FYNNEI. Trimming removed 4 bases at V and 0 bases at J, with 7 bases between. This CDR3 is 14 amino acids long. The CDR3 DNA follows: TGTGCCAGCAGTGTTCAGCGTAGCAATCAGCCCCAGCATTTT. Its translation: CASSVQRSNQPQHF.

This clone was seen only a few times. The chain combines TRBV18 with TRBJ1-1; D may be TRBD1 (5 bases). Trimming left V 4 bases short and J 6 bases short, with 9 bases between. The CDR3 is 12 amino acids. CDR1 is KGHSH, CDR2 LQKENI, per germline. CDR3 amino acids: CASSRMTAEAFF. The CDR3 bases are TGTGCCAGCTCACGGATGACAGCTGAAGCTTTCTTT.

V usage is TRBV9 and J usage is TRBJ2-5, with D possibly TRBD1 on 5 matching bases. Germline assignment: CDR1 SGDLS and CDR2 YYNGEE. V gave up 2 bases and J gave up 4 bases, with 12 bases separating them. The CDR3 has 14 residues. DNA for the CDR3: TGTGCCAGCAGCGTTGACAGTACGGGAGAGACCCAGTACTTC. It encodes CASSVDSTGETQYF.

The rearrangement uses TRBV7-2 and TRBJ1-2; TRBD1 might be the D (5 bases). CDR1 is SGHTA, CDR2 FQGNSA, per germline. This CDR3 is built from 14 residues. V lost 4 bases and J lost 9, with 18 bases in between. The CDR3 DNA is TGTGCCAGCAGCTCCCCCACCCAGGGTGAGAGCTACACCTTC. It codes for CASSSPTQGESYTF.

The chain has TRBV9 and TRBJ1-2; D is possibly TRBD1 (6 bases). This CDR3 contains 13 residues. The germline V and J ends were trimmed by 4 bases and 6 bases, with 13 bases remaining between them. From germline, CDR1 is SGDLS and CDR2 YYNGEE. The CDR3 DNA sequence: TGTGCCAGCAGCACGGACAGTCGCCATGGCTACACCTTC. Amino acid sequence: CASSTDSRHGYTF.

This clone turned up a few times. The J gene is TRBJ1-4, the V gene TRBV6-5; no reliable D call. This CDR3 has 16 amino acids. Germline CDR1 and CDR2: MNHEY and SVGAGI. Deletions cut 0 bases from V and 4 bases from J, with 12 bases between. CDR3 region: CASSYSFGGFNEKLFF. CDR3 DNA sequence: TGTGCCAGCAGTTACTCCTTTGGAGGATTTAATGAAAAACTGTTTTTT.

The rearrangement joins TRBV27 to TRBJ2-3, with 10 bases lining up with TRBD1. Per the germline V gene, CDR1 is MNHEY and CDR2 is SMNVEV (reference sequence). J lost 6 bases, V lost 6 bases, and 9 bases had no gene match. This CDR3 has 15 residues. CDR3 DNA: TGTGCCAGCAGGCGACAGGGGGCCCGGGTGGATACGCAGTATTTT. It codes for CASRRQGARVDTQYF.

This clone was counted once. This rearrangement joins TRBV19 to TRBJ1-3; D ambiguous. Germline lookup yields CDR1 LNHDA and CDR2 SQIVND (reference sequence). This CDR3 region has 16 residues. Trimming took 2 bases from V and 0 from J, leaving 11 bases between them. The CDR3 loop is CASSIPGLSSGNTIYF. CDR3 nucleotides: TGTGCCAGTAGTATACCCGGACTGAGCTCTGGAAACACCATATATTTT.

The V and J genes are TRBV27 and TRBJ1-2; TRBD1 agrees at 8 bases. The germline CDR1 and CDR2 sequences are MNHEY and SMNVEV (reference sequence). The CDR3 is made up of 14 amino acids. The V and J ends lost 4 bases and 8 bases, in that order; junction bases with no gene match: 9. CDR3 in DNA: TGTGCCAGCAGTTCGTGGTCAGGGGGCAAAGGCTACACCTTC. Amino acids: CASSSWSGGKGYTF.

This rearrangement joins TRBV7-8 to TRBJ2-2; 7 nucleotides match TRBD2. This CDR3 is 15 amino acids long. Per the germline V gene, CDR1 is SGHVS and CDR2 is FQNEAQ. Trimming took 6 bases from V and 0 from J; bases not matched to a gene: 4. The CDR3: CASRGGTTNTGELFF. CDR3 sequence (DNA): TGTGCCAGCAGAGGCGGGACTACGAACACCGGGGAGCTGTTTTTT.

J is TRBJ2-7 and V is TRBV6-1; possibly TRBD1 for D (6 bases). Trimming removed 5 bases at V and 1 base at J, with 12 bases between. Germline V lookup: CDR1 MNHNS, CDR2 SASEGT. The CDR3 has 14 residues. The CDR3, as DNA: TGTGCCAGCAGTCCTAGGACAGAGTCCTACGAGCAGTACTTC. The encoded protein is CASSPRTESYEQYF.

In nucleotides, the CDR3 is TGTGCCAGCAGTGAACCGCGTGAGCAGTTCTTC. Its protein is CASSEPREQFF. The rearrangement uses TRBV2 and TRBJ2-1; D is undetermined. Per germline, CDR1 SNHLY and CDR2 FYNNEI. With 2 bases removed from V and 9 bases from J, the gap between germline ends came to 5 bases. This CDR3 has 11 residues.

The CDR3 nucleotides read TGCAGCGTTGGAGCAGGACTAGCCTCTGAAGGCGAGCAGTACTTC. Protein: CSVGAGLASEGEQYF. This rearrangement joins TRBV29-1 to TRBJ2-5; 8 positions match TRBD2. The DNA end lines up better with TRBJ2-7; the J call may be wrong. CDR1 and CDR2 (germline): SQVTM, ANQGSEA. The CDR3 totals 15 residues.

The chain couples TRBV4-2 to TRBJ1-2, with 10 bases aligning to TRBD1. J was trimmed by 0 bases and V by 5 bases; bases with no gene match: 3. The germline CDR1 and CDR2 sequences are LGHNA and YNFKEQ. The CDR3 covers 15 residues. The CDR3 DNA sequence: TGTGCCAGCAGCAAGACAGGGGGCGCTAACTATGGCTACACCTTC. As protein: CASSKTGGANYGYTF.